The entry below gives a single TCR beta chain sequence along with its context. The specificity of this receptor is unknown. Base quality data are lacking; no much larger clone is found one base away. Trimming takes 1 base from V and 1 base from J, and the germline ends sit 17 bases apart. The CDR3 covers 17 residues, taking in both the cysteine and the phenylalanine. Only the CDR3 DNA stays, 51 bases, in frame from base 1. CDR1 and CDR2 were assigned from the germline V gene (reference sequence) as DFQATT and SNEGSKA. RNA was extracted with the RNeasy kit and 0.5 to 1 ug was reverse transcribed using random hexamers. The immunoSEQ multiplex PCR assay, covering 54 Vbeta and 13 Jbeta segments, was used to amplify TCR beta CDR3 regions. PCR amplification bias was corrected using a synthetic template baseline for primer optimization and computational correction. As for how the authors treated the data: Reads were annotated to V, D and J genes per IMGT and analyzed with immunoSEQ Analyzer, keeping only productive sequences. Clonality was computed as one minus Shannon entropy normalized by log2 of the number of productive unique sequences. For each patient and control, public and private clones were evaluated within the 100 most prevalent clones. Susac-specific clones were defined as absent from healthy and MS cohorts, over a thousand published viral clones and other ImmuneACCESS disease sequences. TCRdb trimmed the raw reads at Q25, called clones with MiXCR and kept productive beta chains. Entries that share a CDR3 protein sequence are merged under the most common genes and DNA. The V and J calls come from TCRdb's annotation, not from the publication. The sample includes about 71,000 distinct CDR3 sequences, with approximately 93% observed a single time. Less than 0.19% of the sample comes from the top ten.

This record comes from a study of CD8 T cells in Susac syndrome (dated 2019 in TCRdb). About the full investigation: Of the Susac syndrome patients who were sequenced, about 6 had clinically active disease and eight were in clinical remission. Susac syndrome patients were therapy-naive, on corticosteroids (some also receiving IVIg), or on IVIg alone at blood withdrawal. Whether CD8+ T cell activation and differentiation in Susac syndrome was antigen driven was tested using repertoire sequencing. General findings and caveats noted by the study authors: The number of individuals in the TCR sequencing and HLA analysis was recognized as being relatively small. In patients with Susac syndrome, the CD4+ T cell repertoire showed no detectable clonal expansion.

Peripheral blood CD8+ and CD4+ T cells from healthy donors, Susac syndrome patients and multiple sclerosis patients were profiled by high-throughput TCR beta sequencing. Recently defined diagnostic criteria for definite or probable disease were met by the Susac syndrome patients. Bulk CD8+ and CD4+ T cells were purified by magnetic negative isolation, while CD8+ TEMRA cells were enriched using FACS. Blood was drawn into EDTA tubes, processed within 24 hours, and PBMCs were isolated by density gradient centrifugation. PBMCs destined for TCR sequencing were cryopreserved in liquid nitrogen and later thawed in a 37 °C water bath. Purity of sorted or isolated CD4+, CD8+ and CD8+ TEMRA cells was at least 90%.

The clonotype comes from a human donor with Susac syndrome. This chain joins TRBV20-1 to TRBJ1-5; TRBD1 is a weak D gene call, 6 bases matching. Input material: CD4+ T cells from PBMCs. The sequence in DNA is TGCAGTGCTAGAGGAGACACGGGGGCAGGGAGCAATCAGCCCCAGCATTTT. This is translated as CSARGDTGAGSNQPQHF.